The 24 T cell receptor beta chains in this list originate from one sample, sequenced in a study of T cell responses to AZD1222 COVID-19 vaccine. The table came from immunoSEQ multiplex PCR; TCRdb's copy has only in-frame clones and leaves some out. The sample includes around 140,000 clones, approximately 90% of them seen just once. The specimen comprised peripheral blood, sampled on day 0 of AZD1222 vaccination. The receptors were sampled from an adult in good health.

The chain recombines TRBV7-2 with TRBJ2-3; D might be TRBD1 (5 bases). There are 15 residues in the CDR3. Germline V gene lookup returns CDR1 SGHTA and CDR2 FQGNSA. V lost 3 bases, J lost 2 bases, and 12 bases lay in between. In nucleotides, the CDR3 is TGTGCCAGCAGCTTTTTAGGCAGGGACACAGATACGCAGTATTTT. Translating it yields CASSFLGRDTDTQYF.

The CDR3 reads CAWSSVGREGYEQYF. The CDR3 DNA is TGTGCCTGGAGTTCGGTGGGTAGGGAAGGCTACGAGCAGTACTTC. J is TRBJ2-7 and V is TRBV30; D is undetermined. The CDR3 totals 15 residues. Germline CDR1 reads GTSNPN; CDR2 reads SVGIG (reference sequence). The V end lost 2 bases, the J end lost 3 bases, and 17 bases lay between the germline ends.

The chain carries TRBV11-3 and TRBJ2-1; maybe TRBD1 (5 bases). The length of the CDR3 is 14 residues. CDR1 and CDR2 (germline): SGHNT, YENEEA. V lost 4 bases to trimming and J lost 4 bases, with 11 bases between them. CDR3 sequence: CASSSRTNYNEQFF. DNA of the CDR3: TGTGCCAGCAGCTCCAGGACAAATTACAATGAGCAGTTCTTC. Full variable domain (remainder filled in from reference TRBV11-3 and TRBJ2-1): EAGVVQSPRYKIIEKKQPVAFWCNPISGHNTLYWYLQNLGQGPELLIRYENEEAVDDSQLPKDRFSAERLKGVDSTLKIQPAELGDSAVYLCASSSRTNYNEQFFGPGTRLTVL.

This chain uses TRBV3-1 (or the pseudogene TRBV3-2) with TRBJ1-2; 11 nucleotides match TRBD1. The CDR3 has 16 residues. V lost 5 bases and J lost 6; bases outside the gene matches: 11. CDR1 is LGHDT, CDR2 YNNKEL, per germline (reference sequence). As DNA, the CDR3 is TGTGCCAGCAGCGCCGGGACAGGGGGTCCTTTTGATGGCTACACCTTC. Protein sequence: CASSAGTGGPFDGYTF.

This rearrangement joins TRBV3-1 (or the pseudogene TRBV3-2) to TRBJ2-5; TRBD2 agrees at 9 bases. CDR1 and CDR2 from the germline V gene are LGHDT and YNNKEL (reference sequence). This CDR3 has 16 amino acids. The ends lost 4 bases at V and 0 bases at J; junction bases unmatched: 6. The CDR3 here is CASSPNSGGNQETQYF. The DNA for the CDR3 is TGTGCCAGCAGCCCGAATAGCGGGGGAAACCAAGAGACCCAGTACTTC.

This clone was counted only a few times. The chain is built from TRBV11-3 and TRBJ2-2, with TRBD2 matching over 10 bases. Trimming cost V 3 bases and J 3 bases; bases outside gene matches: 1. This CDR3 spans 15 amino acids. Per the germline V gene, CDR1 is SGHNT and CDR2 is YENEEA. The CDR3 coding sequence is TGTGCCAGCAGCTTTAGCGGGGGGTACACCGGGGAGCTGTTTTTT. Encoded protein: CASSFSGGYTGELFF.

The chain recombines TRBV5-1 with TRBJ1-5, with D hard to call. The CDR3 extends over 15 amino acids. The ends were cut back, 5 bases at V and 2 bases at J, with 14 bases in the middle. Germline V CDR1 and CDR2: SGHRS, YFSETQ. CDR3 loop: CASRPQDDRNQPQHF. The CDR3 nucleotides are TGCGCCAGCAGACCGCAGGACGATCGCAATCAGCCCCAGCATTTT. The whole variable domain, remainder taken from reference TRBV5-1 and TRBJ1-5, is KAGVTQTPRYLIKTRGQQVTLSCSPISGHRSVSWYQQTPGQGLQFLFEYFSETQRNKGNFPGRFSGRQFSNSRSEMNVSTLELGDSALYLCASRPQDDRNQPQHFGDGTRLSIL.

This clone occurred once. The chain uses TRBV4-3 and TRBJ1-1; D is ambiguous. This CDR3 comprises 14 residues. Germline CDR1 reads LGHNA; CDR2 reads YSLEER. V was cut by 9 bases and J by 1 base, with 15 bases left in between. DNA of the CDR3: TGCGCCAGTACACAGAACGGTGGGAACACTGAAGCTTTCTTT. Translation: CASTQNGGNTEAFF.

The chain joins TRBV28 to TRBJ1-2; possibly TRBD1 for D (5 bases). Trimming removed 3 bases from V and 5 bases from J, with 7 bases in between. This CDR3 has 12 amino acids. Germline assignment: CDR1 MDHEN and CDR2 SYDVKM. CDR3 in amino acids: CASSLGGYGYTF. The CDR3 DNA is TGTGCCAGCAGTTTGGGGGGATATGGCTACACCTTC.

The chain joins TRBV5-1 to TRBJ1-1, with 9 nucleotides matching TRBD1. V was clipped by 3 bases and J by 3 bases; unmatched bases: 3. The germline V gene has CDR1 SGHRS and CDR2 YFSETQ. The length of the CDR3 is 14 residues. Here the CDR3 reads CASSSGDRDTEAFF. The CDR3 DNA follows: TGCGCCAGCAGCTCCGGGGACAGGGACACTGAAGCTTTCTTT.

The chain recombines TRBV29-1 with TRBJ1-1; D gene ambiguous. Trimming took off 4 bases at V and 6 bases at J, with 12 bases between the two ends. The CDR3 length is 12 residues. The germline gives CDR1 SQVTM, CDR2 ANQGSEA. In DNA form, the CDR3 reads TGCAGCGTTGTCCGTAGTATGGCTGAAGCTTTCTTT. It codes for CSVVRSMAEAFF.

The chain uses TRBV7-2 and TRBJ2-2; D unresolved. This CDR3 region has 16 residues. V lost 1 base and J lost 3, with 12 bases in between. In germline, CDR1 is SGHTA, CDR2 FQGNSA. CDR3 sequence: CASSLDVGSYTGELFF. CDR3 in DNA: TGTGCCAGCAGCTTAGATGTCGGTTCGTACACCGGGGAGCTGTTTTTT.

The chain recombines TRBV6-5 with TRBJ2-6; unclear D gene. The V gene's germline CDR1 is MNHEY and CDR2 SVGAGI. This CDR3 comprises 12 residues. Trimming removed 6 bases at V and 2 bases at J, with 2 bases between. The CDR3 DNA follows: TGTGCCAGCAGCCCTGGGGCCAACGTCCTGACTTTC. This sequence encodes CASSPGANVLTF.

The rearrangement joins TRBV19 to TRBJ2-5, with unresolved D. The V gene's germline CDR1 is LNHDA and CDR2 SQIVND (reference sequence). The ends were cut back, 2 bases at V and 7 bases at J, with 14 bases in the middle. The CDR3 has 14 amino acids. CDR3 protein: CASSIRAGEGTQYF. Here the CDR3 DNA reads TGTGCCAGTAGTATAAGGGCAGGTGAAGGGACCCAGTACTTC.

The V gene is TRBV18, the J gene TRBJ1-1; D might be TRBD1 (5 bases). V was pared by 5 bases and J by 7 bases, with 20 bases between. The CDR3 extends over 15 amino acids. Germline CDR1 is KGHSH and CDR2 is LQKENI. The CDR3 sequence is CASSSRQGVVLEAFF. DNA for the CDR3: TGTGCCAGCTCAAGCCGTCAGGGAGTGGTACTTGAAGCTTTCTTT.

The chain uses TRBV11-1 and TRBJ2-3; D is undetermined. This CDR3 spans 13 amino acids. Trimming cost V 3 bases and J 4 bases, with 8 bases left between them. CDR1 and CDR2 from the germline V gene are SGHAT and FQDESV (reference sequence). The CDR3 spells CASSFIPADTQYF. The CDR3 DNA follows: TGTGCCAGCAGCTTCATCCCCGCAGATACGCAGTATTTT.

The CDR3 loop is CASSRSGTGLYGYTF. In DNA form, the CDR3 reads TGTGCCAGCAGTCGCTCCGGGACAGGGCTGTATGGCTACACCTTC. The chain recombines TRBV28 with TRBJ1-2; TRBD1 aligns across 9 bases. After removal of 5 bases from V and 5 bases from J, the junction contained 9 bases not matched to a gene. This CDR3 is 15 amino acids long. Germline V lookup: CDR1 MDHEN, CDR2 SYDVKM.

This rearrangement joins TRBV27 to TRBJ2-7; weak D call: TRBD2 (5 bases). Germline loops: CDR1 MNHEY, CDR2 SMNVEV (reference sequence). The V gene lost 5 bases and the J gene lost 1 base, with 15 bases spanning the gap. The CDR3 is 15 residues long. The CDR3 loop is CASSASVAQSYEQYF. The DNA of the CDR3 is TGTGCCAGCAGTGCCTCTGTAGCGCAATCCTACGAGCAGTACTTC.

This clone has a handful of counts. This sequence joins TRBV5-1 and TRBJ1-6; 8 bases line up with TRBD1. Germline loops: CDR1 SGHRS, CDR2 YFSETQ. The CDR3 has 15 residues. The trim removed 1 base at V and 13 bases at J, leaving 10 bases unmatched. The CDR3 loop is CASSLSGGASGPLHF. CDR3 DNA sequence: TGCGCCAGCAGCTTGTCAGGGGGCGCGAGTGGTCCCCTCCACTTT.

V usage is TRBV24-1 and J usage is TRBJ2-7; D may match TRBD1 or TRBD2 (6 bases each). Deletions cut 5 bases from V and 0 bases from J, with 10 bases between. This CDR3 is 14 amino acids long. From germline, CDR1 is KGHDR and CDR2 SFDVKD. For the CDR3, the DNA is TGTGCCACCAGTGGCGGGACACACTCCTACGAGCAGTACTTC. It yields the protein CATSGGTHSYEQYF.

This clone came up a few times. One end of the junction is discordant with germline, which a read error may explain. The chain couples TRBV7-7 to TRBJ2-7; 8 nucleotides agree with TRBD1. Germline V gives CDR1 SSHAT, CDR2 FNYEAQ (reference sequence). This CDR3 has 15 residues. CDR3 sequence: CASSLEQGEAYEQYF. As DNA, the CDR3 is TGTGCTAGCAGCTTAGAACAGGGGGAGGCCTACGAGCAGTACTTC. Full variable domain (remainder filled in from reference TRBV7-7 and TRBJ2-7): GAGVSQSPRYKVTKRGQDVTLRCDPISSHATLYWYQQALGQGPEFLTYFNYEAQPDKSGLPSDRFSAERPEGSISTLTIQRTEQRDSAMYRCASSLEQGEAYEQYFGPGTRLTVT.

This chain links TRBV28 with TRBJ1-2; tentatively, D is TRBD1 (6 bases). The CDR3 has 13 residues. CDR1 and CDR2 (germline): MDHEN, SYDVKM. V gave up 3 bases and J gave up 8 bases, with 13 bases separating them. DNA of the CDR3: TGTGCCAGCAGTTTCCTACAGGGAGGAGGCTACACCTTC. Its translation: CASSFLQGGGYTF.

Worth noting for this clone: Distinct nucleotide sequences in the sample also encode this CDR3. This rearrangement joins TRBV9 to TRBJ1-2; D is perhaps TRBD1 (5 bases). The CDR3 has 13 amino acids. Per germline, CDR1 SGDLS and CDR2 YYNGEE. The V end was cut by 2 bases, the J end by 4 bases, with 9 bases between. CDR3 in amino acids: CASSVGQGYGYTF. The CDR3 DNA sequence: TGTGCCAGCAGCGTGGGGCAGGGCTATGGCTACACCTTC.

The rearrangement links TRBV10-1 to TRBJ1-2, with unresolved D. This CDR3 region has 13 residues. CDR1 and CDR2 from the germline V gene are WNHNN and SYGVQD (reference sequence). V gave up 3 bases and J gave up 4 bases, with 9 bases separating them. CDR3 DNA: TGCGCCAGCAGTGAAAGGGCGAGCTATGGCTACACCTTC. As protein: CASSERASYGYTF.